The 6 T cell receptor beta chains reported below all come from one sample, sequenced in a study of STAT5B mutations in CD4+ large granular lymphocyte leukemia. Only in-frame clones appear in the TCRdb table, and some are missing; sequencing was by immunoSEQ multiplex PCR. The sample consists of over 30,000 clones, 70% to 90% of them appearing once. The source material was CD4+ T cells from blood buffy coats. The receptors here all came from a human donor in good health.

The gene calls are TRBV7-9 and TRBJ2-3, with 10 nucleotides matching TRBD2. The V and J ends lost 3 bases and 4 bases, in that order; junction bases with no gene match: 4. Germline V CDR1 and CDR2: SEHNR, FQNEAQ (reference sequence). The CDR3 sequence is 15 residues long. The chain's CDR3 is CASSFSLAGADTQYF. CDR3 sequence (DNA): TGTGCCAGCAGCTTTTCCCTAGCGGGAGCAGATACGCAGTATTTT.

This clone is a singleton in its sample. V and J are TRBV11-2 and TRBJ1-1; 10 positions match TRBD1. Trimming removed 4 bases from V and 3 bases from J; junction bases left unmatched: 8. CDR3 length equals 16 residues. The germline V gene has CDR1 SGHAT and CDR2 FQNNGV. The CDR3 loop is CASSSLRTGGDTEAFF. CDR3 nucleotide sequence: TGTGCCAGCAGCTCCCTTCGGACAGGGGGAGACACTGAAGCTTTCTTT.

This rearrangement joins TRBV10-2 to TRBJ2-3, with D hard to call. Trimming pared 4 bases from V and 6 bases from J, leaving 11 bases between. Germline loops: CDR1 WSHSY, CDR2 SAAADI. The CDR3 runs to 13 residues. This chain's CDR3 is CASSVWALDTQYF. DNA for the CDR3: TGCGCCAGCAGTGTGTGGGCGCTCGATACGCAGTATTTT.

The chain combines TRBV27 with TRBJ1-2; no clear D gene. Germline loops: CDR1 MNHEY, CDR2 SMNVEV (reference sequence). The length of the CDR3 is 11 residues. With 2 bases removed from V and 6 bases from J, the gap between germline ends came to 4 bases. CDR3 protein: CASSLGDGYTF. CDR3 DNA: TGTGCCAGCAGTTTAGGGGATGGCTACACCTTC.

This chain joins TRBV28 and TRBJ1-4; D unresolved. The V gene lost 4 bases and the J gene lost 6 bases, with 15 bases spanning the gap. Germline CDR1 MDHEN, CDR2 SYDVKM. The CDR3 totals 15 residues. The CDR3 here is CASSSPWTEDEKLFF. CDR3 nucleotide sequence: TGTGCCAGCAGTTCCCCGTGGACGGAGGATGAAAAACTGTTTTTT.

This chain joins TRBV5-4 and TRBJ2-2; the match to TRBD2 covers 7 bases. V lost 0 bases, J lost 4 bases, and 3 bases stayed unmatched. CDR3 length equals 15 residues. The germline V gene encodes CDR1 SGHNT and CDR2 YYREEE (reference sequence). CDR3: CASSLAGGGTGELFF. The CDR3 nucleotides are TGTGCCAGCAGCTTGGCGGGAGGAGGCACCGGGGAGCTGTTTTTT.